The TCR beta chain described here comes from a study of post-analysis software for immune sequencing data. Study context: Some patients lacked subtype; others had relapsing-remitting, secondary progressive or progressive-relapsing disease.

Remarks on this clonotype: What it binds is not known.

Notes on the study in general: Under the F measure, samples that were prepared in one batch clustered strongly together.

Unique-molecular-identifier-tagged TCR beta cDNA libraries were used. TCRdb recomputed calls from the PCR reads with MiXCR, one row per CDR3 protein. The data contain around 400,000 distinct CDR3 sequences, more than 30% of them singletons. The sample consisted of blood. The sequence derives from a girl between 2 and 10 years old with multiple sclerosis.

The CDR3 sequence: CASSLIHVSQETQYF. The CDR3 bases are TGTGCCAGCAGCTTGATCCATGTAAGCCAAGAGACCCAGTACTTC. The chain recombines TRBV5-5 with TRBJ2-5, with D hard to call. V gave up 1 base and J gave up 1 base, with 11 bases separating them. Germline V CDR1 and CDR2: SGHKS, YYEKEE (reference sequence). This CDR3 has 15 amino acids.